This T cell receptor (beta chain) originates from a study of neurological immune-mediated disorders. This clonotype has ten or more counts. The antigen is undetermined. A single record per CDR3 protein comes from TCRdb applying MiXCR to the 5' RACE reads. The sample contains approximately 30,000 distinct CDR3 sequences, 5.5% to 7% of which appear only once. Germline V gene lookup returns CDR1 MGHRA and CDR2 YSYEKL. The CDR3 covers 16 residues. The V end was cut by 1 base, the J end by 0 bases, with 10 bases between. Study results and caveats: Levels of TCR clonal expansion peaked in HTLV-1-associated myelopathy and reached their lowest in multiple sclerosis, under those of healthy controls.

This TCR derives from a woman between 50 and 59 years old in good health. The sequenced sample consisted of CD4+ T cells from blood. The chain carries TRBV4-1 and TRBJ1-5; D is unclear. DNA of the CDR3: TGCGCCAGCAGCCAAGCTTCGCAAAATAGCAATCAGCCCCAGCATTTT. It codes for CASSQASQNSNQPQHF.